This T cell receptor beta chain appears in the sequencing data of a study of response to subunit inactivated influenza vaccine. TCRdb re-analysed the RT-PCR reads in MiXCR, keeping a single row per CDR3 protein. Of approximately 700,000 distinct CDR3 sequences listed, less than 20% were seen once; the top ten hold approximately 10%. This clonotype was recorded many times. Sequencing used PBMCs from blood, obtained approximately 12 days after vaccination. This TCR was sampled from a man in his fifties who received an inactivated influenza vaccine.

The CDR3 loop reads CSVEVSGSARKTQYF. CDR3 nucleotides: TGCAGCGTTGAAGTTAGCGGGAGTGCGAGGAAGACCCAGTACTTC. The chain is built from TRBV29-1 and TRBJ2-5; TRBD2 aligns across 9 bases. CDR3 length: 15 residues. Germline-derived CDR1 and CDR2 are SQVTM and ANQGSEA. Unmatched junction bases numbered 9, after V lost 1 base and J lost 6 bases.